This T cell receptor (beta chain) was recovered during a study of blood T cells in healthy people across ages. Turning to this clonotype: Its antigen remains unidentified.

Primed by a sample-barcoded 5' primer and a J-beta primer mix, a second PCR proceeded for about 6 to 11 cycles. Every cDNA was tagged by a template-switch adaptor with 12 random nucleotides. One entry per CDR3 protein, called by TCRdb with MiXCR from the 5' RACE reads. The sample includes some 1.5 million distinct CDR3 sequences, approximately 39% seen only once; the top ten take about 3.8%. Points from the study as a whole: With donor CMV status unknown, expanded clonotype changes were possibly confounded. The recorded TCR beta diversity per million T cells decreased in a roughly linear manner with age.

This CDR3 has 13 amino acids. This sequence was found in a woman under 30 in good health. V gene TRBV21-1 combines with J gene TRBJ2-1; the D call TRBD2 from the table was never checked on the DNA. TRBV21-1 is a listed pseudogene. Specimen: blood. This chain's CDR3 is CASIGSRNNEQFF. DNA for the CDR3: TGTGCCAGCATAGGGAGCCGAAACAATGAGCAGTTCTTC.